The 4 T cell receptor beta chains given below trace back to one sample, sequenced in a study of T-cell reconstitution after alpha-beta-depleted transplantation in children. During its preparation, the TCRbeta library received unique molecular identifiers. TCRdb fed the PCR reads into MiXCR, producing one record per CDR3 protein. The table shows around 410,000 distinct CDR3 sequences, with 9.5% to 13% occurring only once. The sequences come from PBMCs from the stem cell graft donor, collected from the stem cell graft. All receptors derive from a human donor who donated a stem cell graft to a child with acute myeloid leukemia.

This clonotype was seen more than once but under ten times. J is TRBJ2-7 and V is TRBV7-7; 9 nucleotides line up with TRBD1. From germline, CDR1 is SSHAT and CDR2 FNYEAQ (reference sequence). This CDR3 has 15 amino acids. The CDR3 sequence: CASSSQGADYYEQYV. CDR3 nucleotides: TGTGCTAGCAGCTCACAGGGGGCCGACTACTACGAGCAGTACGTC.

This chain uses TRBV27 with TRBJ2-3; 7 bases agree with TRBD2. V was pared by 1 base and J by 5 bases, with 6 bases of the junction left unmatched. Germline CDR1 is MNHEY and CDR2 is SMNVEV (reference sequence). The CDR3 contains 15 residues. The CDR3: CASSLWTRGLDTQYF. The CDR3 nucleotides read TGTGCCAGCAGTTTATGGACTAGGGGCTTAGATACGCAGTATTTT.

This clonotype was counted only a few times. The gene calls are TRBV29-1 and TRBJ2-3; D might be TRBD1 (5 bases). This CDR3 comprises 13 residues. Germline loops: CDR1 SQVTM, CDR2 ANQGSEA. V shed 4 bases and J shed 6 bases, with 14 bases lying between them. In DNA, the CDR3 is TGCAGCGTTGGGGCAGGGTTATGGGATACGCAGTATTTT. The encoded protein is CSVGAGLWDTQYF.

This sequence joins TRBV20-1 and TRBJ1-2; D not certain. Looked up from germline, CDR1 is DFQATT and CDR2 is SNEGSKA (reference sequence). Between the trimmed V and J ends, which lost 3 bases and 1 base, there was a span of 12 bases. CDR3 length equals 14 residues. Written as DNA, the CDR3 is TGCAGTGCTAGCGAGGCCAGCCTTAACTATGGCTACACCTTC. Translated: CSASEASLNYGYTF.